The 25 T cell receptor beta chains given below trace back to one sample, sequenced in a study of T cells in Graves' hyperthyroidism and ophthalmopathy. Amplification yielded TCR beta CDR3 regions, with RNA transcripts as the source. The HTBI set primed first-round TCR CDR3 RT-PCR. TCRdb ran MiXCR on the multiplex PCR reads and lists one entry per CDR3 protein. The data contain about 380,000 distinct CDR3 sequences, 11% to 15% of them singletons. The specimen was blood. All receptors derive from a woman aged 60 to 75 with Graves' hyperthyroidism.

This clonotype was counted ten times or more. V is TRBV7-2 and J is TRBJ2-7; D gene uncertain. This CDR3 contains 14 residues. Trimming stripped 2 bases from V and 4 bases from J, with 12 bases between. Germline V lookup: CDR1 SGHTA, CDR2 FQGNSA. The CDR3 region is CASSLSMGRYEQYF. Written as DNA, the CDR3 is TGTGCCAGCAGCTTATCAATGGGTAGATACGAGCAGTACTTC.

This chain uses TRBV5-1 with TRBJ2-2; the D gene is possibly TRBD2 (5 bases). V was shortened by 3 bases and J by 5 bases, with 8 bases between the two germline ends. The CDR3 sequence is 13 residues long. Per the germline V gene, CDR1 is SGHRS and CDR2 is YFSETQ. The CDR3 region is CASSSTSTGELFF. In DNA, the CDR3 is TGCGCCAGCAGCTCCACTAGTACCGGGGAGCTGTTTTTT.

The sample holds many counts of this clonotype. The chain joins TRBV28 to TRBJ1-6; 7 positions match TRBD1. The germline V gene has CDR1 MDHEN and CDR2 SYDVKM. The CDR3 sequence is 17 residues long. The V gene end was trimmed by 1 base and the J gene end by 5 bases; junction bases not matched to a gene: 8. The CDR3 DNA follows: TGTGCCAGCAGTTTATTCTACTGGACAGGAAATAATTCACCCCTCCACTTT. Its protein is CASSLFYWTGNNSPLHF.

In its sample, this clonotype was seen many times. V usage is TRBV2 and J usage is TRBJ2-3; TRBD1 aligns across 7 bases. Germline CDR1 SNHLY, CDR2 FYNNEI. The CDR3 consists of 14 residues. Trimming at V came to 7 bases and at J to 2 bases, leaving 6 bases not matched to a gene. CDR3 sequence reads: CASIRDRPTDTQYF. The CDR3 region has the DNA TGTGCCAGCATCCGGGACAGACCCACAGATACGCAGTATTTT.

This rearrangement joins TRBV5-1 to TRBJ2-1; no firm D call. V lost 7 bases and J 9 bases, leaving 14 bases between the germline ends. The germline V gene has CDR1 SGHRS and CDR2 YFSETQ. This CDR3 region has 12 residues. In nucleotides, the CDR3 is TGCGCCAGCGGAAGAAAGGTCGGTGAGCAGTTCTTC. This encodes CASGRKVGEQFF. Using reference TRBV5-1 and TRBJ2-1 for the parts outside the CDR3, the full variable domain is KAGVTQTPRYLIKTRGQQVTLSCSPISGHRSVSWYQQTPGQGLQFLFEYFSETQRNKGNFPGRFSGRQFSNSRSEMNVSTLELGDSALYLCASGRKVGEQFFGPGTRLTVL.

This clonotype was seen at least ten times. This rearrangement joins TRBV27 to TRBJ1-1; weak D call: TRBD1 (5 bases). Germline V lookup: CDR1 MNHEY, CDR2 SMNVEV (reference sequence). This CDR3 region has 14 residues. Trimming removed 3 bases from V and 2 bases from J, with 10 bases in between. Here the CDR3 DNA reads TGTGCCAGCAGTTTCGGCGGGGGTAACACTGAAGCTTTCTTT. Amino acids: CASSFGGGNTEAFF.

The J gene is TRBJ2-2, the V gene TRBV12-3 or TRBV12-4; 10 nucleotides agree with TRBD1. The CDR3 length is 14 residues. Trimming at V came to 7 bases and at J to 9 bases, leaving 8 bases not matched to a gene. The CDR3 loop is CASMTGGYHRELFF. The CDR3 bases are TGTGCCAGCATGACAGGGGGCTATCACAGGGAGCTGTTTTTT.

The table lists this clonotype with a few counts. The J gene is TRBJ1-5, the V gene TRBV19; possible D gene TRBD1, 5 bases. Germline V gives CDR1 LNHDA, CDR2 SQIVND (reference sequence). V gave up 0 bases and J gave up 4 bases, with 16 bases separating them. CDR3 size: 17 residues. CDR3 nucleotide sequence: TGTGCCAGTAGTATAGATGGTAAGGGACCTTATAATCAGCCCCAGCATTTT. Translating gives CASSIDGKGPYNQPQHF.

This clonotype was detected only a few times. This clone may be a read error of a much larger clone one base away. The rearrangement uses TRBV30 and TRBJ1-1; a weak D match, TRBD1 (6 bases). CDR1 and CDR2 (germline): GTSNPN, SVGIG (reference sequence). This CDR3 spans 12 amino acids. DNA for the CDR3: TGTGCCGGGAGTGTAGGGGGGCCGACAGCTTTCTTT. Protein: CAGSVGGPTAFF.

This clonotype has ten or more counts. V usage is TRBV28 and J usage is TRBJ1-2; possibly TRBD1 for D (5 bases). Per the germline V gene, CDR1 is MDHEN and CDR2 is SYDVKM. This CDR3 is built from 15 residues. Trimming removed 6 bases from V and 0 bases from J, with 14 bases in between. The CDR3 nucleotides read TGTGCCAGCAGCCCCGCTGGGGGTACTAACTATGGCTACACCTTC. Translating gives CASSPAGGTNYGYTF.

This clonotype was seen many times. The chain recombines TRBV29-1 with TRBJ2-1; D may be TRBD2 (5 bases). CDR3 length: 13 residues. Trimming left V 6 bases short and J 5 bases short, with 14 bases between. The germline V gene encodes CDR1 SQVTM and CDR2 ANQGSEA. The CDR3 is CSVEDWVDNEQFF. Written as DNA, the CDR3 is TGCAGCGTAGAGGACTGGGTCGACAATGAGCAGTTCTTC.

This clonotype was recorded a few times. J is TRBJ1-2 and V is TRBV4-1, with D unresolved. This CDR3 comprises 14 residues. Germline V CDR1 and CDR2: MGHRA, YSYEKL. V was shortened by 0 bases and J by 0 bases, with 5 bases between the two germline ends. CDR3 residues: CASSQDQANYGYTF. In DNA form, the CDR3 reads TGCGCCAGCAGCCAAGATCAGGCTAACTATGGCTACACCTTC.

This clonotype was seen a handful of times. V usage is TRBV6-1 and J usage is TRBJ2-3; 9 positions match TRBD1. This CDR3 has 14 amino acids. CDR1 is MNHNS and CDR2 is SASEGT in the germline V gene. J was trimmed by 3 bases and V by 6 bases; bases with no gene match: 4. This CDR3 reads CASSKGQGTDTQYF. DNA for the CDR3: TGTGCCAGCAGCAAAGGACAGGGGACAGATACGCAGTATTTT.

This clonotype was counted ten times or more. One end of the junction varies from germline; a read error may be responsible. V is TRBV7-7 and J is TRBJ2-3, with D possibly being TRBD2 (6 bases). Germline lookup yields CDR1 SSHAT and CDR2 FNYEAQ (reference sequence). The CDR3 covers 16 residues. CDR3 coding DNA: TGTGCTAGCAGCTTAGCTTACGGGAGTGGCACAGATACGCAGTATTTT. It codes for CASSLAYGSGTDTQYF.

This clonotype appeared a few times. The chain joins TRBV6-1 to TRBJ2-5; 13 bases fit TRBD2. The germline V gene has CDR1 MNHNS and CDR2 SASEGT. V shed 6 bases and J 5 bases; nucleotides not matched to a gene: 6. The length of the CDR3 is 15 residues. CDR3 sequence reads: CASRLGTSGMETQYF. In nucleotides, the CDR3 is TGTGCCAGCAGGCTCGGGACTAGCGGGATGGAGACCCAGTACTTC.

The chain is built from TRBV27 and TRBJ2-1; TRBD2 matches 8 bases. The tail of the sequence fits TRBJ2-7 better, so the J call may be wrong. The CDR3 extends over 18 amino acids. CDR1 and CDR2 (germline): MNHEY, SMNVEV (reference sequence). The CDR3 is CASSLRGGFSGLYNEQYF. The CDR3 DNA is TGTGCCAGCAGTCTACGCGGGGGGTTTAGCGGTTTGTACAATGAGCAGTACTTC.

V gene TRBV19 combines with J gene TRBJ2-2; 7 nucleotides line up with TRBD2. The V gene's germline CDR1 is LNHDA and CDR2 SQIVND (reference sequence). The V and J ends lost 7 bases and 2 bases, in that order; junction bases with no gene match: 10. The CDR3 sequence is 16 residues long. For the CDR3, the DNA is TGTGCCAGTACCCAACTGGGACTACCTAACACCGGGGAGCTGTTTTTT. Residues: CASTQLGLPNTGELFF.

The table lists this clonotype with many counts. This chain links TRBV28 with TRBJ2-3, with TRBD2 identical over 15 bases. The CDR3 loop spans 18 amino acids. Germline V gives CDR1 MDHEN, CDR2 SYDVKM. J was trimmed by 5 bases and V by 3 bases; bases with no gene match: 9. CDR3 residues: CASSLGLAGGRRGDTQYF. CDR3 coding DNA: TGTGCCAGCAGTTTGGGACTAGCGGGAGGTAGGAGGGGAGATACGCAGTATTTT.

This clonotype has more than one count but fewer than ten. This rearrangement joins TRBV20-1 to TRBJ2-3, with D possibly TRBD2 on 6 matching bases. The germline gives CDR1 DFQATT, CDR2 SNEGSKA (reference sequence). The CDR3 has 18 amino acids. V gave up 7 bases and J gave up 7 bases, with 33 bases separating them. The CDR3 DNA is TGCAGTGTCTCCCTACCCCAGGGCGGCGGGATTACTGGGAATACGCAGTATTTT. Translated, it gives CSVSLPQGGGITGNTQYF.

This clonotype was seen at least ten times. V is TRBV20-1 and J is TRBJ1-6, with unresolved D. CDR3 size: 14 residues. The germline gives CDR1 DFQATT, CDR2 SNEGSKA (reference sequence). V dropped 3 bases and J dropped 0 bases, with 6 bases sitting between them. As DNA, the CDR3 is TGCAGTGCTAGGCAGAGCTCCTATAATTCACCCCTCCACTTT. Translation: CSARQSSYNSPLHF.

This clonotype has at least ten counts. The gene calls are TRBV11-3 and TRBJ1-2, with D possibly matching TRBD1 (5 bases). The CDR3 consists of 15 residues. CDR1 is SGHNT and CDR2 is YENEEA in the germline V gene. Deletions cut 3 bases from V and 8 bases from J, with 19 bases between. In nucleotides, the CDR3 is TGTGCCAGCAGCTTGGTGCTTGAAGGGACGTACGGCTACACCTTC. Translating it yields CASSLVLEGTYGYTF.

This clonotype was observed at least ten times. This rearrangement joins TRBV20-1 to TRBJ1-1; D might be TRBD1 (5 bases). The V gene lost 3 bases and the J gene lost 2 bases, with 13 bases spanning the gap. The CDR3 extends over 14 amino acids. In germline, CDR1 is DFQATT, CDR2 SNEGSKA (reference sequence). CDR3 in amino acids: CSARPGGANTEAFF. Written as DNA, the CDR3 is TGCAGTGCTAGGCCCGGCGGGGCAAACACTGAAGCTTTCTTT.

The chain employs TRBV28 and TRBJ1-4; 9 positions match TRBD1. After removal of 5 bases from V and 8 bases from J, the junction contained 12 bases not matched to a gene. The CDR3 runs to 16 residues. CDR1 is MDHEN, CDR2 SYDVKM, per germline. The CDR3 loop is CASSPSPGQGGEKLFF. The CDR3 nucleotides are TGTGCCAGCAGTCCCTCCCCGGGACAGGGCGGAGAAAAACTGTTTTTT.

This clonotype was observed many times. V usage is TRBV2 and J usage is TRBJ2-1; 13 bases match TRBD2. V shed 6 bases, J shed 2 bases, and the junction held 7 bases outside the gene matches. The length of the CDR3 is 17 residues. Germline V gene lookup returns CDR1 SNHLY and CDR2 FYNNEI. Written as DNA, the CDR3 is TGTGCCAGCAGCGTTGGACTAGCGGGAGAGGCCTACAATGAGCAGTTCTTC. This sequence encodes CASSVGLAGEAYNEQFF.

Points on this clonotype: A much larger clone differs from this one at a single base, so this may be a read error. Likely a read error: the CDR3 ends without its conserved phenylalanine or tryptophan. The genes are TRBV7-9 and TRBJ2-3, with D possibly matching TRBD2 (5 bases). The V gene lost 1 base and the J gene lost 5 bases, with 16 bases spanning the gap. The germline V gene has CDR1 SEHNR and CDR2 FQNEAQ (reference sequence). CDR3 length equals 16 residues. In DNA, the CDR3 is TGTGCCAGCAGCTTAGTTCTAGCTGATTGGTTAGATACGCAGTATCTT. Encoded protein: CASSLVLADWLDTQYL.